A selection of T cell receptor beta chains follows, all from one sample in a study of monozygotic twins with inflammatory bowel disease. TCRdb reprocessed the 5' RACE reads, with one entry per CDR3 protein and no DNA. Its listing shows more than 110,000 distinct CDR3 sequences. The sequencing sample was made of blood. The receptors stem from a human donor with ulcerative colitis or Crohn's disease, or a healthy co-twin of an affected twin (not recorded which). Each CDR3 is given with its conserved first and last residue.

TRBJ2-1,TRBV12-3/TRBV12-4,CASREVGPYNEQFF
TRBJ2-3,TRBV11-2,CASRPNDRALSSTDTQYF
TRBJ2-1,TRBV5-1,CASRWGSYNEQFF
TRBJ2-7,TRBV12-3/TRBV12-4,CASTLRIRSGSLPYEQYF
TRBJ2-5,TRBV12-3/TRBV12-4,CASSLSDRGGETQYF
TRBJ1-5,TRBV20-1,CSASGSGQTQPQHF
TRBJ1-5,TRBV28,CASGRGGRSQPQHF
TRBJ1-2,TRBV11-2,CASSAAGEGGYGYTF
TRBJ1-1,TRBV12-3/TRBV12-4,CASSLRENTEAFF
TRBJ2-1,TRBV4-2,CASSQGLGGNEQFF
TRBJ2-7,TRBV5-1,CASRPGGSYEQYF
TRBJ2-1,TRBV7-2,CASTHGRYNEQFF
TRBJ2-5,TRBV7-9,CASSSGAPETQYF
TRBJ2-7,TRBV9,CASSVGPGPSSYEQYF
TRBJ1-4,TRBV5-6,CASSLAGAFNEKLFF
TRBJ1-3,TRBV5-1,CASSYDRLSGNTIYF
TRBJ1-5,TRBV12-3/TRBV12-4,CASSLGSRGTNQPQHF
TRBJ1-1,TRBV7-6,CASSSDRFATEAFF
TRBJ1-2,TRBV7-9,CASSFWPQTGGYTF